The following is a T cell receptor (beta chain) sequence with its context. This CDR3 is also generated by other DNA sequences in the sample. Sequenced by immunoSEQ multiplex PCR; TCRdb stores in-frame clones only, minus some. Of about 250,000 clones in the sample, 88% are singletons; the top ten hold approximately 1.4%. These data come from a study of blood T cell repertoires in COVID-19. Study in general: Sources were T cells, B-cell-depleted T cells, or PBMCs; the material itself was cDNA or gDNA.

The CDR3 contains 13 residues. Germline lookup yields CDR1 SGHAT and CDR2 FQNNGV. V shed 4 bases, J shed 5 bases, and the junction held 1 base outside the gene matches. Sample: peripheral blood. The TCR sequence derives from a man older than 75 with acute or convalescent COVID-19. J is TRBJ1-5 and V is TRBV11-2; 8 nucleotides agree with TRBD1. CDR3 residues: CASSSDRDQPQHF. The CDR3 bases are TGTGCCAGCAGCTCGGACAGGGATCAGCCCCAGCATTTT. Full variable domain (missing parts from reference TRBV11-2 and TRBJ1-5): EAGVAQSPRYKIIEKRQSVAFWCNPISGHATLYWYQQILGQGPKLLIQFQNNGVVDDSQLPKDRFSAERLKGVDSTLKIQPAKLEDSAVYLCASSSDRDQPQHFGDGTRLSIL.